Listed below are T cell receptor beta chains from one sample, sequenced in a study of blood T cell repertoires in COVID-19. Sequencing used immunoSEQ multiplex PCR; TCRdb keeps in-frame clones, though not all of them. The sample consists of some 220,000 clones, around 80% of them appearing once. The sequencing input was peripheral blood. The origin of the receptors is a human donor in a cohort sampled during active COVID-19. CDR3s include the opening cysteine and the closing phenylalanine or tryptophan.

v_call: TRBV11-2; j_call: TRBJ1-2; cdr3_aa: CASSSIRELRGGYTF
v_call: TRBV5-1; j_call: TRBJ1-4; cdr3_aa: CASSLAGGEANEKLFF
v_call: TRBV11-1; j_call: TRBJ1-3; cdr3_aa: CVSSLSGTTSGNTIYF
v_call: TRBV19; j_call: TRBJ2-7; cdr3_aa: CASSIGDSTYEQYF
v_call: TRBV12-3/TRBV12-4; j_call: TRBJ2-3; cdr3_aa: CATRGQLTDTQYF
v_call: TRBV18; j_call: TRBJ1-2; cdr3_aa: CASSEGVNYGYTF
v_call: TRBV5-1; j_call: TRBJ2-4; cdr3_aa: CASNRGFEDIQYF
v_call: TRBV19; j_call: TRBJ1-2; cdr3_aa: CASSIGQGEGYTF
v_call: TRBV28; j_call: TRBJ1-2; cdr3_aa: CASSRVTGYGYTF
v_call: TRBV7-3; j_call: TRBJ2-3; cdr3_aa: CASSLGWSPDTQYF
v_call: TRBV7-2; j_call: TRBJ1-6; cdr3_aa: CASSSERASGTYNSPLHF
v_call: TRBV7-7; j_call: TRBJ2-1; cdr3_aa: CASSSSLDRGSYNEQFF
v_call: TRBV6-5; j_call: TRBJ2-1; cdr3_aa: CASSSRRAFF
v_call: TRBV19; j_call: TRBJ2-3; cdr3_aa: CASSTTGTSGFSDTQYF
v_call: TRBV5-1; j_call: TRBJ2-2; cdr3_aa: CASSKQGIILAGNTGELFF
v_call: TRBV27; j_call: TRBJ1-3; cdr3_aa: CASSAGGWGNTIYF
v_call: TRBV21-1; j_call: TRBJ2-3; cdr3_aa: CASTYRSLTDTQYF
v_call: TRBV27; j_call: TRBJ1-6; cdr3_aa: CASSLEDSSPLHF
v_call: TRBV28; j_call: TRBJ1-2; cdr3_aa: CASRRQGNYGYTF
v_call: TRBV9; j_call: TRBJ1-2; cdr3_aa: CASSVRGSYGYTF
v_call: TRBV7-9; j_call: TRBJ2-2; cdr3_aa: CASSPGISRTGELFF
v_call: TRBV25-1; j_call: TRBJ2-1; cdr3_aa: CASSAVNEQFF
v_call: TRBV9; j_call: TRBJ2-3; cdr3_aa: CASSVTGMPTDTQYF
v_call: TRBV28; j_call: TRBJ2-7; cdr3_aa: CASSLLTAYEQYF
v_call: TRBV3-1/TRBV3-2; j_call: TRBJ1-5; cdr3_aa: CASSQDIEGNQPQHF
v_call: TRBV11-3; j_call: TRBJ1-6; cdr3_aa: CASSLDQNSPLHF
v_call: TRBV7-2; j_call: TRBJ1-2; cdr3_aa: CASSLRGGAFNYGYTF
v_call: TRBV7-9; j_call: TRBJ2-5; cdr3_aa: CASSLWAPGKETQYF
v_call: TRBV25-1; j_call: TRBJ2-5; cdr3_aa: CASSRRLAGGETQYF
v_call: TRBV28; j_call: TRBJ2-7; cdr3_aa: CASTPPHEASHYEQYF
v_call: TRBV5-8; j_call: TRBJ2-1; cdr3_aa: CASSLSGSPGPLGNEQFF
v_call: TRBV6-5; j_call: TRBJ1-5; cdr3_aa: CASSYSAASNQPQHF
v_call: TRBV28; j_call: TRBJ2-3; cdr3_aa: CASITRTGGNTQYF
v_call: TRBV21-1; j_call: TRBJ1-2; cdr3_aa: CASSTLDRGYGYTF
v_call: TRBV6-1; j_call: TRBJ2-3; cdr3_aa: CASSERLAGTDTQYF